Each of the 11 T cell receptor beta chains below was sequenced from the same sample in a study of blood T cell repertoires in COVID-19. The protocol was immunoSEQ multiplex PCR, while the TCRdb copy is restricted to in-frame clones and leaves out a portion. The sample holds about 200,000 clones, around nine tenths seen once. Sequences were obtained from peripheral blood. The receptors come from a man aged 40-49 years with active or convalescent COVID-19.

The chain combines TRBV11-2 with TRBJ2-1; D is uncertain. This CDR3 is built from 16 residues. Germline V lookup: CDR1 SGHAT, CDR2 FQNNGV. V dropped 5 bases and J dropped 0 bases, with 14 bases sitting between them. As DNA, the CDR3 is TGTGCCAGCAGCCGCGGAATGCTGATCTCCTACAATGAGCAGTTCTTC. Encoded protein: CASSRGMLISYNEQFF.

The gene calls are TRBV5-1 and TRBJ1-6, with TRBD1 matching over 7 bases. V lost 4 bases to trimming and J lost 8 bases; unmatched junction nucleotides: 15. The CDR3 is 17 residues long. Germline values: CDR1 SGHRS, CDR2 YFSETQ. Here the CDR3 DNA reads TGCGCCAGCAGCCCTGGCGCAGGGGGAAAGGGCGATTCACCCCTCCACTTT. This gives the protein CASSPGAGGKGDSPLHF. Full variable domain (missing parts from reference TRBV5-1 and TRBJ1-6): KAGVTQTPRYLIKTRGQQVTLSCSPISGHRSVSWYQQTPGQGLQFLFEYFSETQRNKGNFPGRFSGRQFSNSRSEMNVSTLELGDSALYLCASSPGAGGKGDSPLHFGNGTRLTVT.

This rearrangement joins TRBV10-3 to TRBJ1-1; D might be TRBD1 (6 bases). V gave up 4 bases and J gave up 1 base, with 16 bases separating them. The CDR3 contains 16 residues. The germline V gene encodes CDR1 ENHRY and CDR2 SYGVKD. The CDR3 spells CAISGPGGESNTEAFF. The CDR3 bases are TGTGCCATCAGTGGCCCTGGGGGCGAGTCGAACACTGAAGCTTTCTTT.

J is TRBJ2-2 and V is TRBV29-1; D is perhaps TRBD1 (6 bases). V was pared by 4 bases and J by 3 bases, with 12 bases between. This CDR3 is 14 amino acids long. Germline loops: CDR1 SQVTM, CDR2 ANQGSEA. CDR3 DNA sequence: TGCAGCGTTGGAGTCAGGGGTGACACCGGGGAGCTGTTTTTT. It translates to CSVGVRGDTGELFF.

The CDR3: CASSAVSRAPSEKLFF. In DNA form, the CDR3 reads TGCGCCAGCAGCGCCGTCTCGAGGGCCCCGAGTGAAAAACTGTTTTTT. This chain uses TRBV5-1 with TRBJ1-4; D remains unclear. The CDR3 loop spans 16 amino acids. The V end was cut by 4 bases, the J end by 7 bases, with 20 bases between. Germline values: CDR1 SGHRS, CDR2 YFSETQ.

The chain links TRBV5-6 to TRBJ1-4; weak D call: TRBD1 (6 bases). Germline CDR1 and CDR2: SGHDT and YYEEEE. The CDR3 covers 17 residues. With 0 bases removed from V and 7 bases from J, the gap between germline ends came to 19 bases. The DNA of the CDR3 is TGTGCCAGCAGCTTGGGGAGTTTCGGACAGTCCTTTGAAAAACTGTTTTTT. It yields the protein CASSLGSFGQSFEKLFF.

This clone was recorded once. V gene TRBV30 combines with J gene TRBJ2-1; D is perhaps TRBD2 (5 bases). V shed 4 bases and J shed 5 bases, with 18 bases lying between them. Germline CDR1 and CDR2: GTSNPN and SVGIG (reference sequence). This CDR3 region has 15 residues. This chain's CDR3 is CAWNRDLSYDNEQFF. In nucleotides, the CDR3 is TGTGCCTGGAACCGGGATCTCTCCTATGACAATGAGCAGTTCTTC. The full variable domain, rest sourced from reference TRBV30 and TRBJ2-1, is SQTIHQWPATLVQPVGSPLSLECTVEGTSNPNLYWYRQAAGRGLQLLFYSVGIGQISSEVPQNLSASRPQDRQFILSSKKLLLSDSGFYLCAWNRDLSYDNEQFFGPGTRLTVL.

The genes are TRBV7-2 and TRBJ2-4; 9 nucleotides agree with TRBD1. Trimming took 5 bases from V and 3 from J; bases not matched to a gene: 5. The CDR3 is 15 residues long. Per the germline V gene, CDR1 is SGHTA and CDR2 is FQGNSA. CDR3 nucleotides: TGTGCCAGCAGCCAAAGGACAGGGGACAAAAACATTCAGTACTTC. Residues: CASSQRTGDKNIQYF.

The genes are TRBV11-3 and TRBJ1-2; D not certain. The CDR3 is 11 amino acids. CDR1 is SGHNT, CDR2 YENEEA, per germline. CDR3 nucleotide sequence: TGTGTGACGGCAGACTCCTATGGCTACACCTTC. Encoded protein: CVTADSYGYTF.

This clone occurred once. V and J are TRBV2 and TRBJ2-1; D is undetermined. The length of the CDR3 is 14 residues. CDR1 SNHLY and CDR2 FYNNEI come from the germline V gene. Trimming took 6 bases from V and 0 from J, leaving 9 bases between them. The CDR3 DNA is TGTGCCAGCAGCTCCGTCAGCTCCTACAATGAGCAGTTCTTC. Residues: CASSSVSSYNEQFF.

The rearrangement links TRBV11-2 to TRBJ1-2; 7 bases are a match to TRBD1. Germline V gene data show CDR1 as SGHAT and CDR2 as FQNNGV. The CDR3 is 15 amino acids. V lost 3 bases to trimming and J lost 4 bases; unmatched junction nucleotides: 8. The CDR3 nucleotides read TGTGCCAGCAGCTTCGCCGACAGGGAGAGCTATGGCTACACCTTC. Translated: CASSFADRESYGYTF.